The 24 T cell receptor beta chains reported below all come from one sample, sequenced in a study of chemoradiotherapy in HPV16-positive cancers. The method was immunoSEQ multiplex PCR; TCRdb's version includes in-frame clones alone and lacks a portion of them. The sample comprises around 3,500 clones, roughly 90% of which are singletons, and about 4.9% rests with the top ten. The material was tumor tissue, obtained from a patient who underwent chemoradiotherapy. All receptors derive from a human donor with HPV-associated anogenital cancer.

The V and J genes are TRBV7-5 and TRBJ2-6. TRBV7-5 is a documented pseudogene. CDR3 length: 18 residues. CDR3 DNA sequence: TGTGTCAGAAGCTTAGCGAAACAATACGGGGCAGGGGCCAACGTCCTGACTTTC. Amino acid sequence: CVRSLAKQYGAGANVLTF.

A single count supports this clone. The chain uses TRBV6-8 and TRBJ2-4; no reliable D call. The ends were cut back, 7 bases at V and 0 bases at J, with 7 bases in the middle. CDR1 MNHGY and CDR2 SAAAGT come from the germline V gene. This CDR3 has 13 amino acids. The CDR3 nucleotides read TGTGCCAGCATCTCGGCAGCCAAAAACATTCAGTACTTC. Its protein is CASISAAKNIQYF.

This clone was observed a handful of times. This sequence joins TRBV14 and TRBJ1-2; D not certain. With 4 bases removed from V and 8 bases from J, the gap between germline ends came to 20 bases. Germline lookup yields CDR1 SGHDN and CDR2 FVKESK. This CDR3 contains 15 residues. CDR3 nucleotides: TGTGCCAGCAGCCGAGAATACATCGACTTGGGCGGCTACACCTTC. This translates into CASSREYIDLGGYTF.

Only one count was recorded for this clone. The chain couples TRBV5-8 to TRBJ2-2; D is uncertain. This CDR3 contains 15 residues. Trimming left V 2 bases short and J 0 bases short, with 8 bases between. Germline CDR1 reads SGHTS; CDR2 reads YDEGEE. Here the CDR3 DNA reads TGTGCCAGCAGCTTATACGTCTCGAACACCGGGGAGCTGTTTTTT. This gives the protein CASSLYVSNTGELFF.

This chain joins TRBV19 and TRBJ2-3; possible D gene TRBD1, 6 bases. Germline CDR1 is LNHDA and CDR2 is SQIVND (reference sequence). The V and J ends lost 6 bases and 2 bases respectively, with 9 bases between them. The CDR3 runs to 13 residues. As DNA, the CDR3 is TGTGCCAGTAGACAGGGTCACACAGATACGCAGTATTTT. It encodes CASRQGHTDTQYF. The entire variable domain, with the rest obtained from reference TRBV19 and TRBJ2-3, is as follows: DGGITQSPKYLFRKEGQNVTLSCEQNLNHDAMYWYRQDPGQGLRLIYYSQIVNDFQKGDIAEGYSVSREKKESFPLTVTSAQKNPTAFYLCASRQGHTDTQYFGPGTRLTVL.

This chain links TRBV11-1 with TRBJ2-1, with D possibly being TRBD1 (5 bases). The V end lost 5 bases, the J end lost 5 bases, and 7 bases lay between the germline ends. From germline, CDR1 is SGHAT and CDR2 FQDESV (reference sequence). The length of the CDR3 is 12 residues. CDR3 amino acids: CASSETDNEQFF. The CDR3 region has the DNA TGTGCCAGCAGCGAGACAGACAATGAGCAGTTCTTC.

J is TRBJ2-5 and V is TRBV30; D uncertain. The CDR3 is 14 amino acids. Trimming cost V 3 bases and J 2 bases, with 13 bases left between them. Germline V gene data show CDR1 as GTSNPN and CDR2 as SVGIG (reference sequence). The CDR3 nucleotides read TGTGCCTGGAGGGGTCTTCACCTTCAAGAGACCCAGTACTTC. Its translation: CAWRGLHLQETQYF.

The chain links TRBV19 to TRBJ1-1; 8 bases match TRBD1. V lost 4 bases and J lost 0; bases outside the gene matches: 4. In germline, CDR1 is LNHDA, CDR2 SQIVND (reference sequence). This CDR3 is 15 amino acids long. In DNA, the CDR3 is TGTGCCAGTAGTAATCGACAGGGGATGAACACTGAAGCTTTCTTT. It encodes CASSNRQGMNTEAFF. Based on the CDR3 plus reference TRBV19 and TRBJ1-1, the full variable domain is DGGITQSPKYLFRKEGQNVTLSCEQNLNHDAMYWYRQDPGQGLRLIYYSQIVNDFQKGDIAEGYSVSREKKESFPLTVTSAQKNPTAFYLCASSNRQGMNTEAFFGQGTRLTVV.

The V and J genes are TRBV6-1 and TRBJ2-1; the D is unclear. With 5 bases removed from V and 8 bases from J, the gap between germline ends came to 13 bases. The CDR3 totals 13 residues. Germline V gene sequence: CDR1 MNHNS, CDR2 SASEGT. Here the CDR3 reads CASSPSGADEQFF. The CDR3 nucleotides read TGTGCCAGCAGTCCGTCGGGTGCCGATGAGCAGTTCTTC.

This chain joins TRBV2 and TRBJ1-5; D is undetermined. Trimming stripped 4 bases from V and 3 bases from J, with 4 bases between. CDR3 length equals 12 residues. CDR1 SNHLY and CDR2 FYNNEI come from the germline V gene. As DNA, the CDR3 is TGTGCCAGCAGTGGAAACAATCAGCCCCAGCATTTT. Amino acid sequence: CASSGNNQPQHF.

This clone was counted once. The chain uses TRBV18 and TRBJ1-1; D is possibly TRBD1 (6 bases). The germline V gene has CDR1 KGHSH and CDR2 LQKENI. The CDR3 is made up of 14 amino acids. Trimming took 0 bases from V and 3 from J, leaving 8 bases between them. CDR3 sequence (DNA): TGTGCCAGCTCACCACCGACAGGATACACTGAAGCTTTCTTT. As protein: CASSPPTGYTEAFF.

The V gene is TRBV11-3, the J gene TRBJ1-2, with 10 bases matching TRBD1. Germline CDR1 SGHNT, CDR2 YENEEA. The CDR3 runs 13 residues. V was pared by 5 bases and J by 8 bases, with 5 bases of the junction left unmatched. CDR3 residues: CASSRDRGRGYTF. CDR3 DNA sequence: TGTGCCAGCAGCCGAGACAGGGGGCGAGGCTACACCTTC.

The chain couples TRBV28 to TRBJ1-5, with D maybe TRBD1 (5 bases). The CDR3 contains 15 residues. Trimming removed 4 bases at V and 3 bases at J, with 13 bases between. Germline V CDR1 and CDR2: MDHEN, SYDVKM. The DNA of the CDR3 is TGTGCCAGCAGTTCCAGGGTTAGCCTCAATCAGCCCCAGCATTTT. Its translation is CASSSRVSLNQPQHF. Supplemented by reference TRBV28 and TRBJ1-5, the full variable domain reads DVKVTQSSRYLVKRTGEKVFLECVQDMDHENMFWYRQDPGLGLRLIYFSYDVKMKEKGDIPEGYSVSREKKERFSLILESASTNQTSMYLCASSSRVSLNQPQHFGDGTRLSIL.

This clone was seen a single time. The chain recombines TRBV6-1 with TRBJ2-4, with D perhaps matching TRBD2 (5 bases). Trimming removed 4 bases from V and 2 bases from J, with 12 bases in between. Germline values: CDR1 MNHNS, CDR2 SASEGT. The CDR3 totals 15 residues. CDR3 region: CASSGVGGSKNIQYF. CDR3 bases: TGTGCCAGCAGTGGCGTGGGCGGGTCCAAAAACATTCAGTACTTC.

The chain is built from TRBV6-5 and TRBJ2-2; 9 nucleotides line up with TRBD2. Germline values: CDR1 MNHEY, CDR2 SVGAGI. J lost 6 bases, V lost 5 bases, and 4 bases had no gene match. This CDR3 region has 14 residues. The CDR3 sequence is CASSLAGPPGELFF. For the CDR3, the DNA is TGTGCCAGCAGTCTAGCGGGACCCCCCGGGGAGCTGTTTTTT.

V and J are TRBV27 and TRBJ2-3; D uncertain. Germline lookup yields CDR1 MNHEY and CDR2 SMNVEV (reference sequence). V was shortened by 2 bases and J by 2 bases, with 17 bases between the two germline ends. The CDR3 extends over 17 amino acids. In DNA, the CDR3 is TGTGCCAGCAGTTTACCGGGCGGAGCCGGAACCACAGATACGCAGTATTTT. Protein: CASSLPGGAGTTDTQYF.

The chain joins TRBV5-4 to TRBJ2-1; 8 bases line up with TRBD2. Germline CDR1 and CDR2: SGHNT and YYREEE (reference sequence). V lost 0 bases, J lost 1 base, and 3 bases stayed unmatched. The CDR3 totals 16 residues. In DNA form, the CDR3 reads TGTGCCAGCAGCTTGGCGGGAGGGCCATCCTACAATGAGCAGTTCTTC. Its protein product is CASSLAGGPSYNEQFF.

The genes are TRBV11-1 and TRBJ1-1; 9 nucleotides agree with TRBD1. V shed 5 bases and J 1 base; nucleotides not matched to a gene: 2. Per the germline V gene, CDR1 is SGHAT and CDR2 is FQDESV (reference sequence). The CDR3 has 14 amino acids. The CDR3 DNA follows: TGTGCCAGCAGCCACAGGGGGCGGAACACTGAAGCTTTCTTT. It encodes CASSHRGRNTEAFF.

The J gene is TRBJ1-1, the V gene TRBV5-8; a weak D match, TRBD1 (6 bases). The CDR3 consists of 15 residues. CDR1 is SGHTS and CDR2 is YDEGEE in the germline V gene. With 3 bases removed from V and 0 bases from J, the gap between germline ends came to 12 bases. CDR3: CASSWGQRLNTEAFF. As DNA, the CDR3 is TGTGCCAGCAGCTGGGGGCAGAGACTGAACACTGAAGCTTTCTTT.

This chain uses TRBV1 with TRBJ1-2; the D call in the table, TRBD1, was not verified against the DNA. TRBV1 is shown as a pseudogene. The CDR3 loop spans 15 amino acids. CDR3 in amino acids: CTSSQDQHSIYGYTF. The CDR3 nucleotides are TGCACCAGCAGCCAAGATCAACACAGCATCTATGGCTACACCTTC.

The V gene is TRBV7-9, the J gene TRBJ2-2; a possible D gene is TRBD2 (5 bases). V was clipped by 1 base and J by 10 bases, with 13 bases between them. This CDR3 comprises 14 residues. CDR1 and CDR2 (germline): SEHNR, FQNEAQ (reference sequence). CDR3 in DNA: TGTGCCAGCAGCTTAGGACTAACTGGTGCGGAGCTGTTTTTT. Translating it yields CASSLGLTGAELFF.

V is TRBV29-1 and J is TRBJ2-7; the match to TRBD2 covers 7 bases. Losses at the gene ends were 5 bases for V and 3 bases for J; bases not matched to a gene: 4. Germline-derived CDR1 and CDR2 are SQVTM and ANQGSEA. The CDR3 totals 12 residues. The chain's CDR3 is CSVREGSYEQYF. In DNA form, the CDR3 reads TGCAGCGTTAGGGAGGGAAGCTACGAGCAGTACTTC.

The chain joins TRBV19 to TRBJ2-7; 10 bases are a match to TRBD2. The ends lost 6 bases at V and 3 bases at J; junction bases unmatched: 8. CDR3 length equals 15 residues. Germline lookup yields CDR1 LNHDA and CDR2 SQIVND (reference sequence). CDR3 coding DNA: TGTGCCAGTAGGACCGGGACTAGCGATTTCTACGAGCAGTACTTC. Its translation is CASRTGTSDFYEQYF. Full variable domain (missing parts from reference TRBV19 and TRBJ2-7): DGGITQSPKYLFRKEGQNVTLSCEQNLNHDAMYWYRQDPGQGLRLIYYSQIVNDFQKGDIAEGYSVSREKKESFPLTVTSAQKNPTAFYLCASRTGTSDFYEQYFGPGTRLTVT.

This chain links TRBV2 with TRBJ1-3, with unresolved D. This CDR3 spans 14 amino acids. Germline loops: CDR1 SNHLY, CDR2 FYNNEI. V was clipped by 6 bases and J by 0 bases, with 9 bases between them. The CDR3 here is CASRVQSSGNTIYF. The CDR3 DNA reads TGTGCCAGCAGGGTTCAGAGCTCTGGAAACACCATATATTTT.